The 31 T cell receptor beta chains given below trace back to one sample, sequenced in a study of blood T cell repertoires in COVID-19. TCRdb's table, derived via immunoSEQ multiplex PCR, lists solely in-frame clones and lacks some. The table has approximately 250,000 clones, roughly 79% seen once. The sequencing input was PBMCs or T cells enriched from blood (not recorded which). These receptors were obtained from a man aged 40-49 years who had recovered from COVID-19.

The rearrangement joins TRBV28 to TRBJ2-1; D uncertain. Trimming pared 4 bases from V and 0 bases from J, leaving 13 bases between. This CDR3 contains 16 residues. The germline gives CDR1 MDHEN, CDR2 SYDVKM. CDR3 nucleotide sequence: TGTGCCAGCAGTTCCCTGAGCGCCCTCTCCTACAATGAGCAGTTCTTC. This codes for CASSSLSALSYNEQFF.

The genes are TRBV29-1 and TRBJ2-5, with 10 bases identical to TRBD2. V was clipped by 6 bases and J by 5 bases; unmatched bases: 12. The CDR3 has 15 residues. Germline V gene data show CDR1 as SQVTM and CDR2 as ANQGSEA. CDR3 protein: CSVGTSAVSGETQYF. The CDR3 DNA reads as TGCAGCGTGGGGACTAGCGCCGTATCCGGGGAGACCCAGTACTTC.

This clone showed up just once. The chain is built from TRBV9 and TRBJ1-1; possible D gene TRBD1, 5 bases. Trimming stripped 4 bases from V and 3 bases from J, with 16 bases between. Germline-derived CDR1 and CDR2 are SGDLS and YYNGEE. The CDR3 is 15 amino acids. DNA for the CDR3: TGTGCCAGCAGCCCCCGGGGGACTGAAGACACTGAAGCTTTCTTT. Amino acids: CASSPRGTEDTEAFF.

The CDR3: CASSAGGGNIQYF. The DNA of the CDR3 is TGTGCCAGCAGCGCGGGGGGCGGGAACATTCAGTACTTC. The V call is TRBV9, the J call TRBJ2-4, with D possibly being TRBD2 (7 bases). V lost 3 bases and J lost 7, with 11 bases in between. This CDR3 has 13 amino acids. From germline, CDR1 is SGDLS and CDR2 YYNGEE.

CDR3 nucleotides: TGTGCCTGGAGTGTTAGTCTTTTGGGCAGGGGTATCTATTCACCCCTCCACTTT. This translates into CAWSVSLLGRGIYSPLHF. This sequence joins TRBV30 and TRBJ1-6; a possible D gene is TRBD1 (6 bases). This CDR3 spans 18 amino acids. CDR1 and CDR2 (germline): GTSNPN, SVGIG (reference sequence). Trimming pared 0 bases from V and 8 bases from J, leaving 23 bases between.

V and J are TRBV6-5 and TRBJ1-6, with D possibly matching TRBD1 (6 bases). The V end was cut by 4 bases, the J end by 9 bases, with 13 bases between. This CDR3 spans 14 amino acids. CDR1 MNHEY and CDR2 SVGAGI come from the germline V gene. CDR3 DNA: TGTGCCAGCAGTTCCAGGGGTAGGGGTTCACCCCTCCACTTT. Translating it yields CASSSRGRGSPLHF.

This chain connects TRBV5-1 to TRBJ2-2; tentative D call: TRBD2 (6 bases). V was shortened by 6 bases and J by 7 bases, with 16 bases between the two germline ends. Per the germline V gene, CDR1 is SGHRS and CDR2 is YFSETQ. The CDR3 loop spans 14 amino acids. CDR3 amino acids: CASTKREVGGELFF. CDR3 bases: TGCGCCAGCACTAAAAGGGAGGTCGGCGGGGAGCTGTTTTTT.

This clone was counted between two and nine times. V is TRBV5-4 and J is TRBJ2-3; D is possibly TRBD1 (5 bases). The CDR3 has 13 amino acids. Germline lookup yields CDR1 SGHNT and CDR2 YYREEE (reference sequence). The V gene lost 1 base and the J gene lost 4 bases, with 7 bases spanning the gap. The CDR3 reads CASSLPGSDTQYF. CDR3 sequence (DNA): TGTGCCAGCAGCTTGCCAGGGTCAGATACGCAGTATTTT.

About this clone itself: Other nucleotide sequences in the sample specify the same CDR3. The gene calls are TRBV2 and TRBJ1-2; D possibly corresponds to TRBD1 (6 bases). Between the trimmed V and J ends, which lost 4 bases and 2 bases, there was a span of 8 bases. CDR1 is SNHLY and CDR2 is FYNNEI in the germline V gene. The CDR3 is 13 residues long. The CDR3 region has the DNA TGTGCCAGCAGTGGAACAGGGAACTATGGCTACACCTTC. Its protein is CASSGTGNYGYTF.

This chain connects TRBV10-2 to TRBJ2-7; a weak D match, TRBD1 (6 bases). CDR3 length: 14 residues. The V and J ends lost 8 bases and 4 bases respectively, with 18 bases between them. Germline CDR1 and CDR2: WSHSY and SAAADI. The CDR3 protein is CASSDSRGPYEQYF. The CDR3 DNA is TGCGCCAGCTCGGACAGCAGGGGTCCATACGAGCAGTACTTC.

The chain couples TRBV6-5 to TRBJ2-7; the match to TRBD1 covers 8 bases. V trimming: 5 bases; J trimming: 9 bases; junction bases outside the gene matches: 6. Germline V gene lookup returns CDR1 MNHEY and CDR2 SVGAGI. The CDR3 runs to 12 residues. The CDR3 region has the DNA TGTGCCAGCAGTAACGGACAGGGCATGCAGTACTTC. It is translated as CASSNGQGMQYF.

CDR3 region: CASSEAPDSVYGYTF. Here the CDR3 DNA reads TGTGCCAGCAGTGAAGCGCCGGACAGCGTCTATGGCTACACCTTC. The chain is built from TRBV2 and TRBJ1-2, with D tentatively TRBD1 (6 bases). Trimming cost V 0 bases and J 4 bases, with 12 bases left between them. This CDR3 has 15 amino acids. Per the germline V gene, CDR1 is SNHLY and CDR2 is FYNNEI.

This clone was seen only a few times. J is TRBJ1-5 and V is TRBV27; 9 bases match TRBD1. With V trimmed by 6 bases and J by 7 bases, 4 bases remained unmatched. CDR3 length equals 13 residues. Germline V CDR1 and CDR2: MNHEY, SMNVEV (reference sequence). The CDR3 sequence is CASRPGQGQPQHF. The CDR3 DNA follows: TGTGCCAGCAGGCCGGGACAGGGCCAGCCCCAGCATTTT.

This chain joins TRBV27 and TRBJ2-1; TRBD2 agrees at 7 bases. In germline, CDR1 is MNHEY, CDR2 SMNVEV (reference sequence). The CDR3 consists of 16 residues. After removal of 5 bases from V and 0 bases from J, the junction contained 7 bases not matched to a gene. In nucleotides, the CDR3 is TGTGCCAGCAGTCCCTTCCGGGGGGACTCCTACAATGAGCAGTTCTTC. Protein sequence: CASSPFRGDSYNEQFF.

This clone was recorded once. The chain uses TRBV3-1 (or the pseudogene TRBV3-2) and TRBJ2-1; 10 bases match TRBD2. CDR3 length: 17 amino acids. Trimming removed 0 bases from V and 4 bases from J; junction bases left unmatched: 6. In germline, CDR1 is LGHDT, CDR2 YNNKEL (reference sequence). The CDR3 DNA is TGTGCCAGCAGCCAAGACGGTACACTAGCGGGGTACAATGAGCAGTTCTTC. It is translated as CASSQDGTLAGYNEQFF.

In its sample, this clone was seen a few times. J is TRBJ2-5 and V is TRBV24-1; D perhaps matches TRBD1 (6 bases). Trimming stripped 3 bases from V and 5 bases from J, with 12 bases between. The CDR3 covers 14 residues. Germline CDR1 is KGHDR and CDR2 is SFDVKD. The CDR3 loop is CATSDPWTVETQYF. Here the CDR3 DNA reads TGTGCCACCAGTGATCCGTGGACAGTCGAGACCCAGTACTTC.

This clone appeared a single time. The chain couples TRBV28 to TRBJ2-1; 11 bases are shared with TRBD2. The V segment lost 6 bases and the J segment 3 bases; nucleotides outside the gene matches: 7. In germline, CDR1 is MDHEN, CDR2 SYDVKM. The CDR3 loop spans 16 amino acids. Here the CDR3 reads CASRSITSGGYNEQFF. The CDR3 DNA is TGTGCCAGCAGATCAATTACTAGCGGGGGCTACAATGAGCAGTTCTTC.

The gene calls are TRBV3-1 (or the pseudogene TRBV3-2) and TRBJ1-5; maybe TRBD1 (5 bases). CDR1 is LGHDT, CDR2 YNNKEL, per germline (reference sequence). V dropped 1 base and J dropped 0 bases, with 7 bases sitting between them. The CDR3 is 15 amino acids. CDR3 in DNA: TGTGCCAGCAGCCAAGTCCAGGGTAGCAATCAGCCCCAGCATTTT. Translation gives CASSQVQGSNQPQHF.

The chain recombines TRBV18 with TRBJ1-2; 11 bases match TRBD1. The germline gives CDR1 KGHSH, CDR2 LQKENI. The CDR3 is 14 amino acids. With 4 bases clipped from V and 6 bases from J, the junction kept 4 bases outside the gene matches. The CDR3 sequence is CASSRRTGGDGYTF. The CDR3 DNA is TGTGCCAGCTCACGACGGACAGGGGGCGATGGCTACACCTTC.

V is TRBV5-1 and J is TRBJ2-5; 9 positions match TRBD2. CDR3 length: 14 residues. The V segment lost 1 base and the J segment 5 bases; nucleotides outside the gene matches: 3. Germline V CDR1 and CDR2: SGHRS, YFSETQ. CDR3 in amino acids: CASSLRTSEETQYF. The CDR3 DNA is TGCGCCAGCAGCTTGCGGACTAGCGAGGAGACCCAGTACTTC.

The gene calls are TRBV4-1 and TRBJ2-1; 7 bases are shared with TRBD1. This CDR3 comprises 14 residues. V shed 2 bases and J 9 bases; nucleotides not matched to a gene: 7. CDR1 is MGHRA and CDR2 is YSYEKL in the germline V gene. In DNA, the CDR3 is TGCGCCAGCAGCCAACTGACAGGGTCAAGTGAGCAGTTCTTC. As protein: CASSQLTGSSEQFF.

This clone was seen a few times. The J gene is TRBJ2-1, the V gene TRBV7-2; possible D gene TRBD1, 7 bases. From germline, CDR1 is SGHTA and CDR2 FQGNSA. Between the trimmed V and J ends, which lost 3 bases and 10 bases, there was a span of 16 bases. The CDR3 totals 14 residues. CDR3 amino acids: CASSFQGGPQEQFF. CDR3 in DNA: TGTGCCAGCAGCTTTCAGGGGGGCCCGCAGGAGCAGTTCTTC.

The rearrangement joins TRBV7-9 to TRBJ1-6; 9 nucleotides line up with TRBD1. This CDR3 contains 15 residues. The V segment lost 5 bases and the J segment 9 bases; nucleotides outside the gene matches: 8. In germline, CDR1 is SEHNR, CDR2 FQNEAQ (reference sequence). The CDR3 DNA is TGTGCCAGCAGCCGGGGGGGACAGGGTACTTCACCCCTCCACTTT. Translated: CASSRGGQGTSPLHF.

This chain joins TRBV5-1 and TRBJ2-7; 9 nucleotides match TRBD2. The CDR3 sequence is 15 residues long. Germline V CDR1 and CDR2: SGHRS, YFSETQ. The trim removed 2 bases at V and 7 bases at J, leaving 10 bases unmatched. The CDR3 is CASSLGLAPVVEQYF. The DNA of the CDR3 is TGCGCCAGCAGCTTAGGACTAGCGCCCGTTGTGGAGCAGTACTTC.

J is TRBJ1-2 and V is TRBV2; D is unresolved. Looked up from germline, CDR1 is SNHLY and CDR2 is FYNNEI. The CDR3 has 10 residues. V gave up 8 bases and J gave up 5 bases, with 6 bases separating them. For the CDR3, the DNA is TGTGCCAGCGTTTCTTATGGCTACACCTTC. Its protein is CASVSYGYTF.

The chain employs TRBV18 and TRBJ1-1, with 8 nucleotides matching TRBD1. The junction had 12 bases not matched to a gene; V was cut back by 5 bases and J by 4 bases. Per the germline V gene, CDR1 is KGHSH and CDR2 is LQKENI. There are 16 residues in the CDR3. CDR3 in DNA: TGTGCCAGCTCATTGCAACCCCCTACAGGGGGCACTGAAGCTTTCTTT. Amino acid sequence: CASSLQPPTGGTEAFF. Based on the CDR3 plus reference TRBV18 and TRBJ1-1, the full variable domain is NAGVMQNPRHLVRRRGQEARLRCSPMKGHSHVYWYRQLPEEGLKFMVYLQKENIIDESGMPKERFSAEFPKEGPSILRIQQVVRGDSAAYFCASSLQPPTGGTEAFFGQGTRLTVV.

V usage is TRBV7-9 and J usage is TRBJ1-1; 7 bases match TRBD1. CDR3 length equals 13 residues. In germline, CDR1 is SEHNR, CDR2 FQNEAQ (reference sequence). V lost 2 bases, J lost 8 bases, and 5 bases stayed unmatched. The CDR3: CASSLIDRVEAFF. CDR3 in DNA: TGTGCCAGCAGCTTAATCGACAGGGTGGAAGCTTTCTTT.

The CDR3 region is CASSLALGGTTEAFF. The CDR3 DNA reads as TGTGCCAGCAGCTTAGCGCTAGGAGGGACCACTGAAGCTTTCTTT. The chain has TRBV7-9 and TRBJ1-1, with D perhaps TRBD1 (5 bases). Trimming removed 0 bases at V and 4 bases at J, with 12 bases between. CDR1 SEHNR and CDR2 FQNEAQ come from the germline V gene (reference sequence). There are 15 residues in the CDR3.

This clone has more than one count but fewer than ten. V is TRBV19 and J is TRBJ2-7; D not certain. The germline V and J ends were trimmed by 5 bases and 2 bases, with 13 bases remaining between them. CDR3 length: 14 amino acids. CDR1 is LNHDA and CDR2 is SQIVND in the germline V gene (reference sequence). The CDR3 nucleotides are TGTGCCAGTAGTGCTCACTCACCCGCCTACGAGCAGTACTTC. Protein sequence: CASSAHSPAYEQYF. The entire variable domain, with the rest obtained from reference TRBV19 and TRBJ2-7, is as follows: DGGITQSPKYLFRKEGQNVTLSCEQNLNHDAMYWYRQDPGQGLRLIYYSQIVNDFQKGDIAEGYSVSREKKESFPLTVTSAQKNPTAFYLCASSAHSPAYEQYFGPGTRLTVT.

CDR3 nucleotide sequence: TGTGCCAGTAGTATGGGCAGGGGGCTAACACCCCTCCACTTT. Translation gives CASSMGRGLTPLHF. V usage is TRBV19 and J usage is TRBJ1-6, with 8 bases matching TRBD1. Germline V gene lookup returns CDR1 LNHDA and CDR2 SQIVND (reference sequence). This CDR3 contains 14 residues. V trimming: 3 bases; J trimming: 11 bases; junction bases outside the gene matches: 6.

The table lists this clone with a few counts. The CDR3 protein is CASSLRLAGVDTQYF. As DNA, the CDR3 is TGTGCCAGCAGCCTTCGACTAGCGGGAGTAGATACGCAGTATTTT. This sequence joins TRBV14 and TRBJ2-3; 12 bases align to TRBD2. The CDR3 runs to 15 residues. Germline trimming cut 4 bases from V and 5 bases from J; bases unmatched to any gene: 4. Germline V CDR1 and CDR2: SGHDN, FVKESK. Full variable domain (outside the CDR3, taken from reference TRBV14 and TRBJ2-3): EAGVTQFPSHSVIEKGQTVTLRCDPISGHDNLYWYRRVMGKEIKFLLHFVKESKQDESGMPNNRFLAERTGGTYSTLKVQPAELEDSGVYFCASSLRLAGVDTQYFGPGTRLTVL.